The clone carrying this T cell receptor beta chain was counted ten times or more. V gave up 5 bases and J gave up 7 bases, with 11 bases separating them. CDR3 length: 12 amino acids. Germline values: CDR1 MNHEY, CDR2 SVGAGI. A sample-barcoded 5' primer and a J-beta primer mix were used in a second PCR of roughly 6 to 11 cycles. From the 5' RACE reads, TCRdb called clonotypes with MiXCR, one entry per CDR3 protein. Here the sample spans hundreds of thousands of distinct CDR3 sequences, around half being singletons. This entry is derived from a study of blood T cells in healthy people across ages. This sequence joins TRBV6-5 and TRBJ1-2; D perhaps matches TRBD1 (6 bases). The source is a man older than 75 in good health. Source material: blood. CDR3: CASSAWDTGYTF. In nucleotides, the CDR3 is TGTGCCAGCAGTGCCTGGGACACTGGCTACACCTTC.